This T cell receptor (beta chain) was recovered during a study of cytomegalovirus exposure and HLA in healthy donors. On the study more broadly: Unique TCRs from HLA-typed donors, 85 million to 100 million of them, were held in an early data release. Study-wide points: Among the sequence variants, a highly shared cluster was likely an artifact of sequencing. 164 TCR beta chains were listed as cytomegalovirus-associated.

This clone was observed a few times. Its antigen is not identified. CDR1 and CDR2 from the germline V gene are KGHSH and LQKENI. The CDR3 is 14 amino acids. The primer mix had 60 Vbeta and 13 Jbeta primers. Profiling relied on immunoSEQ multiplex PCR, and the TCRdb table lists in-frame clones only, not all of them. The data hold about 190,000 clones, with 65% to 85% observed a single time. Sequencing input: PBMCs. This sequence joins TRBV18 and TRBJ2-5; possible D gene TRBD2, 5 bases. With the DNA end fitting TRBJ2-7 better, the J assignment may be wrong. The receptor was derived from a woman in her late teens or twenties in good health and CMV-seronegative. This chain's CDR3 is CASSPGIGLDEQYF. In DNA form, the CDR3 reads TGTGCCAGCTCACCCGGGATAGGTCTCGACGAGCAGTACTTC.